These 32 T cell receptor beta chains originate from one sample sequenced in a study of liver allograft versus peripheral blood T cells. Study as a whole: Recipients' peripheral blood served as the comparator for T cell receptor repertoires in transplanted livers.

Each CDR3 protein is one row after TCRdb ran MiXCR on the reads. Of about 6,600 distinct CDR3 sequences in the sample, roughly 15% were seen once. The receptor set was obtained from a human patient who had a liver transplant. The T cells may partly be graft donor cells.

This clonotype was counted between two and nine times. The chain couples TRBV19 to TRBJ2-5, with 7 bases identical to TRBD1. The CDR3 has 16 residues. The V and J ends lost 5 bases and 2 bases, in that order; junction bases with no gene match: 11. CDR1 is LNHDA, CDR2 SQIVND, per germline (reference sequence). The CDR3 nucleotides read TGTGCCAGTAGTTCTATAGGTCTCAGGGGGCAAGAGACCCAGTACTTC. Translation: CASSSIGLRGQETQYF. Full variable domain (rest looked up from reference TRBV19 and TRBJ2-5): DGGITQSPKYLFRKEGQNVTLSCEQNLNHDAMYWYRQDPGQGLRLIYYSQIVNDFQKGDIAEGYSVSREKKESFPLTVTSAQKNPTAFYLCASSSIGLRGQETQYFGPGTRLLVL.

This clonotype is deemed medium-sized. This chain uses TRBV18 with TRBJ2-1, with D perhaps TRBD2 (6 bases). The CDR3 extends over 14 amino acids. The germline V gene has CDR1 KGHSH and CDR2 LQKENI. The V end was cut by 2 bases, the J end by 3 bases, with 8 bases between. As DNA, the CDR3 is TGTGCCAGCTCACCAGGAGGGATCTACAATGAGCAGTTCTTC. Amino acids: CASSPGGIYNEQFF.

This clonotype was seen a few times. CDR3 in amino acids: CASSIRGLNTEAFF. CDR3 nucleotides: TGTGCCAGCAGCATAAGGGGATTGAACACTGAAGCTTTCTTT. The genes are TRBV12-3 or TRBV12-4 and TRBJ1-1; D might be TRBD1 (5 bases). V lost 6 bases to trimming and J lost 0 bases, with 11 bases between them. This CDR3 comprises 14 residues.

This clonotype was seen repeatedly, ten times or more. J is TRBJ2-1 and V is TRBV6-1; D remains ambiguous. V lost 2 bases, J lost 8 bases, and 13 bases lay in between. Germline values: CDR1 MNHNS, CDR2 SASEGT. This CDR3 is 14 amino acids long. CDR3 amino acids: CASSEWSSWDEQFF. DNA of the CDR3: TGTGCCAGCAGTGAATGGAGTAGCTGGGATGAGCAGTTCTTC.

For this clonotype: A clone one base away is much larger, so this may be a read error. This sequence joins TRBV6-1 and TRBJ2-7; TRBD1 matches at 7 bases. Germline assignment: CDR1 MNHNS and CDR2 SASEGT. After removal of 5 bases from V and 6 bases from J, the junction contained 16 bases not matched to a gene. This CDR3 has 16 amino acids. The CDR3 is CASSSVPGGVGLEQYF. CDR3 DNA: TGTGCCAGCAGTTCCGTCCCAGGGGGAGTCGGCCTCGAGCAGTACTTC.

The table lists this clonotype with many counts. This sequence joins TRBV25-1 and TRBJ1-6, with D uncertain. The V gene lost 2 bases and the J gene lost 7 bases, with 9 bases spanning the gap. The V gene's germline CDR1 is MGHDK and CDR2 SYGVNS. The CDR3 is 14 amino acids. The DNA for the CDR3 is TGTGCCAGCAGTGAAGCGGGGAAAAATTCACCCCTCCACTTT. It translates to CASSEAGKNSPLHF.

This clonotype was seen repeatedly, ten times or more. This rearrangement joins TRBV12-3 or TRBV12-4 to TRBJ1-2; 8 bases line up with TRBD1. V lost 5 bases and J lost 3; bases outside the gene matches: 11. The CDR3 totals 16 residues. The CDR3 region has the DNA TGTGCCAGCAGTCCCCTCCCGGACAGGGACGACTATGGCTACACCTTC. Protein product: CASSPLPDRDDYGYTF.

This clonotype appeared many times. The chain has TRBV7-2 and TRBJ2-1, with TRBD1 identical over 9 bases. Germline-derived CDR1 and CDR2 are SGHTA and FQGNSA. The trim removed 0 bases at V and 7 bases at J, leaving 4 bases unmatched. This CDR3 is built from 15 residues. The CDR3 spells CASSLAGTGLNEQFF. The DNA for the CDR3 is TGTGCCAGCAGCTTAGCTGGGACAGGGTTGAATGAGCAGTTCTTC.

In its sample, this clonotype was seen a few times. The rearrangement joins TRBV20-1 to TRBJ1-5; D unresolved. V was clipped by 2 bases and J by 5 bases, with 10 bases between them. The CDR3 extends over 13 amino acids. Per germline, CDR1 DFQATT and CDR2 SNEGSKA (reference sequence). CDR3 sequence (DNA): TGCAGTGCTAGATTGAAGGATTATCAGCCCCAGCATTTT. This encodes CSARLKDYQPQHF.

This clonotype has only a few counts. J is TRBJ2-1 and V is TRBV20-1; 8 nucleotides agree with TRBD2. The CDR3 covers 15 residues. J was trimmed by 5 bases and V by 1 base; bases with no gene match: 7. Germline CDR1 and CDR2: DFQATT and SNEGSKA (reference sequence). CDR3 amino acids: CSARASGGHHNEQFF. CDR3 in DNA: TGCAGTGCTAGAGCTTCGGGGGGGCACCACAATGAGCAGTTCTTC.

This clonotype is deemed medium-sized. CDR3 nucleotides: TGTGCCAGCAGCCCCGACAGGCTCTCTGAAGCTTTCTTT. As protein: CASSPDRLSEAFF. V and J are TRBV7-2 and TRBJ1-1; tentative D call: TRBD1 (6 bases). Trimming pared 5 bases from V and 6 bases from J, leaving 13 bases between. Germline V lookup: CDR1 SGHTA, CDR2 FQGNSA. The CDR3 sequence is 13 residues long.

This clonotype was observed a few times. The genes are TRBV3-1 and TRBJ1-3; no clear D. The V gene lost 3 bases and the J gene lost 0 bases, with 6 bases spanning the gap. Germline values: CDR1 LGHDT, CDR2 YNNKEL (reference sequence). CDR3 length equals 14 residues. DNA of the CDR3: TGTGCCAGCAGCCAGAGCGGCTCTGGAAACACCATATATTTT. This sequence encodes CASSQSGSGNTIYF.

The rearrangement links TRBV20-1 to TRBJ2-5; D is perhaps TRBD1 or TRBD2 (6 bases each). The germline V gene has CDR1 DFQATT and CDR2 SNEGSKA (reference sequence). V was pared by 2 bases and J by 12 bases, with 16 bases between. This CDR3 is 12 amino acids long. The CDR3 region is CSARNSRGQEYF. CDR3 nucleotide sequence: TGCAGTGCTAGAAATTCCCGGGGGCAGGAGTACTTC.

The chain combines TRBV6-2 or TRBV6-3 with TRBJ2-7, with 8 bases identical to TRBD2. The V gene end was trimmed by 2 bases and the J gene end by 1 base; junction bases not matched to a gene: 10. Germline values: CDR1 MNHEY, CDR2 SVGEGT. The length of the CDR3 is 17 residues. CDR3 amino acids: CASSYDPKRGYSYEQYF. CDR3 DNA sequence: TGTGCCAGCAGTTACGACCCAAAGCGGGGGTATTCCTACGAGCAGTACTTC.

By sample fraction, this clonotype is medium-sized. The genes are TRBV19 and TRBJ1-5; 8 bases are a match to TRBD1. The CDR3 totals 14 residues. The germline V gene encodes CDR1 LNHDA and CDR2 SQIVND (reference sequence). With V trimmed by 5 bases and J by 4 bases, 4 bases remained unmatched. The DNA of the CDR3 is TGTGCCAGTAGTTCCCGACAGGGGAATCAGCCCCAGCATTTT. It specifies CASSSRQGNQPQHF.

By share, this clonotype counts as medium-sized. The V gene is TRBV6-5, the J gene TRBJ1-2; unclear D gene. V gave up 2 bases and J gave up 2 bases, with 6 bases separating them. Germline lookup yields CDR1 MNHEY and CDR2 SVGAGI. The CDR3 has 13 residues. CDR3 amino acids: CASSYGWNYGYTF. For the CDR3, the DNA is TGTGCCAGCAGTTACGGGTGGAACTATGGCTACACCTTC.

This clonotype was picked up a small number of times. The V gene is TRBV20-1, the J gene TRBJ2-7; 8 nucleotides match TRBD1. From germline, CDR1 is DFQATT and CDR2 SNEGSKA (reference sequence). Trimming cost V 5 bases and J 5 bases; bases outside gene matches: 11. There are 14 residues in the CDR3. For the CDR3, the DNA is TGCAGTGCTGTCGGGACAGGTGTAAAGAACGAGCAGTACTTC. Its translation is CSAVGTGVKNEQYF.

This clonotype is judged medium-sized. CDR3 region: CASSSGQGWYGYTF. The CDR3 DNA sequence: TGTGCCAGCAGCTCGGGACAGGGATGGTATGGCTACACCTTC. V is TRBV6-2 or TRBV6-3 and J is TRBJ1-2, with 9 bases matching TRBD1. CDR3 size: 14 residues. V dropped 6 bases and J dropped 5; count of bases not matched to a gene: 7. Looked up from germline, CDR1 is MNHEY and CDR2 is SVGEGT.

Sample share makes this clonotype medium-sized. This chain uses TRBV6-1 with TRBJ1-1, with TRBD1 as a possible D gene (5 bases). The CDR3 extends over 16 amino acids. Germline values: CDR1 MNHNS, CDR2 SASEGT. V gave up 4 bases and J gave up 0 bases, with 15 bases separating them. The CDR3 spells CASSVEVGGLNTEAFF. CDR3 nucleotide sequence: TGTGCCAGCAGTGTTGAGGTTGGGGGTCTGAACACTGAAGCTTTCTTT.

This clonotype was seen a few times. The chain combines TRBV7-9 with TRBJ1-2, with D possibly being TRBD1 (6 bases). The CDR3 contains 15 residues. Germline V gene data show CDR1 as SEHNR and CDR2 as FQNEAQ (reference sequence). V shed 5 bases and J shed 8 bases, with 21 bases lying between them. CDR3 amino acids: CASSPVGGRTRGYTF. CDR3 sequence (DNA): TGTGCCAGCAGCCCAGTTGGGGGCCGCACCCGGGGCTACACCTTC. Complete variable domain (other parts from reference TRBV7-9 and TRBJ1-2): DTGVSQNPRHKITKRGQNVTFRCDPISEHNRLYWYRQTLGQGPEFLTYFQNEAQLEKSRLLSDRFSAERPKGSFSTLEIQRTEQGDSAMYLCASSPVGGRTRGYTFGSGTRLTVV.

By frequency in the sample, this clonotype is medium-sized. CDR3 nucleotides: TGTGCCATCAGCGGGACAGGCCTCAACTATGGCTACACCTTC. It encodes CAISGTGLNYGYTF. The chain is built from TRBV10-3 and TRBJ1-2; TRBD1 matches 8 bases. CDR3 length: 14 residues. With V trimmed by 6 bases and J by 2 bases, 5 bases remained unmatched. Germline V gene data show CDR1 as ENHRY and CDR2 as SYGVKD.

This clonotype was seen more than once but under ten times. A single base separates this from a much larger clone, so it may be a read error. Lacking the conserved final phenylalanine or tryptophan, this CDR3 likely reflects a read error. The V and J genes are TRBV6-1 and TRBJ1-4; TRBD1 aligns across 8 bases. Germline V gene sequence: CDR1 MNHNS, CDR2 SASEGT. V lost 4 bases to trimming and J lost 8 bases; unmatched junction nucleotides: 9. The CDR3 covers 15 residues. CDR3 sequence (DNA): TGTGCCAGCAGTGCGAGAACAGGGGGACGGGAAAAACTGTTTTCT. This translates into CASSARTGGREKLFS.

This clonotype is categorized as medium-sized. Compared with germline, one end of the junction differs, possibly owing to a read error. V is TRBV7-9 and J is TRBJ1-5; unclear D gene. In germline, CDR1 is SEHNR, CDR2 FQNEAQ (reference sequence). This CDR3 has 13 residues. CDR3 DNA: TGTGCCAGAAGCTCGAGTGTATATCAGCCCCAGCATTTT. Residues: CARSSSVYQPQHF.

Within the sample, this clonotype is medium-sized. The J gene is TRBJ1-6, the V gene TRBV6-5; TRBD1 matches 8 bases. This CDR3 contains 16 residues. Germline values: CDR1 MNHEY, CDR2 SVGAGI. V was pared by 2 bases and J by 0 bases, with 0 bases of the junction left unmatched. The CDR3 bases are TGTGCCAGCAGTTACGGGACAGGCTCCTATAATTCACCCCTCCACTTT. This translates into CASSYGTGSYNSPLHF.

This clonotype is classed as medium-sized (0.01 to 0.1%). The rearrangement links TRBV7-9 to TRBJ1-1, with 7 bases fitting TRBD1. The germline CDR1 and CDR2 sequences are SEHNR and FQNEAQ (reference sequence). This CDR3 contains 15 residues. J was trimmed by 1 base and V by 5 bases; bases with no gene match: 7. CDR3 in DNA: TGTGCCAGCAGCCGGAACAGGGGAGCGAACACTGAAGCTTTCTTT. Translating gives CASSRNRGANTEAFF. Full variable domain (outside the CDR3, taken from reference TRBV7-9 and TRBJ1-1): DTGVSQNPRHKITKRGQNVTFRCDPISEHNRLYWYRQTLGQGPEFLTYFQNEAQLEKSRLLSDRFSAERPKGSFSTLEIQRTEQGDSAMYLCASSRNRGANTEAFFGQGTRLTVV.

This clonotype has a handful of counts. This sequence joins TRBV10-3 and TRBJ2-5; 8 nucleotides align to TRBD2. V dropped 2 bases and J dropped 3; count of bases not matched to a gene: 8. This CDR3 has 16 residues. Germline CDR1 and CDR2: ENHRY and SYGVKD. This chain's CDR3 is CAISEGGRLPEETQYF. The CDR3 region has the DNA TGTGCCATCAGTGAGGGCGGGAGGCTGCCTGAAGAGACCCAGTACTTC.

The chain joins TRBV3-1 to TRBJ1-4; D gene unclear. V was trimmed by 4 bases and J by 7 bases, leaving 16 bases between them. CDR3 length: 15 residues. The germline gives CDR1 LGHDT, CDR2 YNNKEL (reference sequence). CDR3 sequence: CASSPRRQVSEKLFF. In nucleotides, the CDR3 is TGTGCCAGCAGCCCTCGTCGCCAGGTTTCTGAAAAACTGTTTTTT.

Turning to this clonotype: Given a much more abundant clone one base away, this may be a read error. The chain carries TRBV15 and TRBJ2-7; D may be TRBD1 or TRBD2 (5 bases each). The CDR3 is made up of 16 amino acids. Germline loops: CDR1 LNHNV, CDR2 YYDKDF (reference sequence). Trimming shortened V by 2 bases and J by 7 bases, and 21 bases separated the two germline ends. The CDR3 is CATSRSIGIGVSEQYF. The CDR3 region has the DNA TGTGCCACCAGCAGAAGTATCGGGATAGGGGTTTCTGAGCAGTACTTC. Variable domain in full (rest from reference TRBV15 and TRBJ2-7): DAMVIQNPRYQVTQFGKPVTLSCSQTLNHNVMYWYQQKSSQAPKLLFHYYDKDFNNEADTPDNFQSRRPNTSFCFLDIRSPGLGDTAMYLCATSRSIGIGVSEQYFGPGTRLTVT.

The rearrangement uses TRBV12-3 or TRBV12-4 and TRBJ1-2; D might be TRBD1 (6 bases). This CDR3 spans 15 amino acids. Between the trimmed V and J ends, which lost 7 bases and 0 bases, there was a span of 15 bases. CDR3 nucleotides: TGTGCCAGCACCTTGAGGACAGCTTCTAACTATGGCTACACCTTC. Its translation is CASTLRTASNYGYTF.

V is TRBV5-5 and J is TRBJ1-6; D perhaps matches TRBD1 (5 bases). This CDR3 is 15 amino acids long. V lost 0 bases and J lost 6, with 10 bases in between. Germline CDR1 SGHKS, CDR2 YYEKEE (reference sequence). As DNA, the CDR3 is TGTGCCAGCAGCTTGGGCGGGACCCCTAATTCACCCCTCCACTTT. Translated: CASSLGGTPNSPLHF. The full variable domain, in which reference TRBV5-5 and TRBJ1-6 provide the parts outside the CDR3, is DAGVTQSPTHLIKTRGQQVTLRCSPISGHKSVSWYQQVLGQGPQFIFQYYEKEERGRGNFPDRFSARQFPNYSSELNVNALLLGDSALYLCASSLGGTPNSPLHFGNGTRLTVT.

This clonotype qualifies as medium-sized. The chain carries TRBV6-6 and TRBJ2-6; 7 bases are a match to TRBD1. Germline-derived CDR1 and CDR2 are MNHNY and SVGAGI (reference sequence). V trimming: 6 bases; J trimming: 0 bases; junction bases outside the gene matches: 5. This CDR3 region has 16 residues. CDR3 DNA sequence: TGTGCCAGCAGGGACAGGCCGAACTCTGGGGCCAACGTCCTGACTTTC. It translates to CASRDRPNSGANVLTF.

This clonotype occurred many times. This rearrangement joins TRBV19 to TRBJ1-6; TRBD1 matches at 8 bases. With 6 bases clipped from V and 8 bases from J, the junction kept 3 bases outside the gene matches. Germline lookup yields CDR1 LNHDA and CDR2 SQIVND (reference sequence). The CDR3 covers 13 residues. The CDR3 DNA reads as TGTGCCAGTAGAGAGACAGGGGATTCACCCCTCCACTTT. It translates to CASRETGDSPLHF.